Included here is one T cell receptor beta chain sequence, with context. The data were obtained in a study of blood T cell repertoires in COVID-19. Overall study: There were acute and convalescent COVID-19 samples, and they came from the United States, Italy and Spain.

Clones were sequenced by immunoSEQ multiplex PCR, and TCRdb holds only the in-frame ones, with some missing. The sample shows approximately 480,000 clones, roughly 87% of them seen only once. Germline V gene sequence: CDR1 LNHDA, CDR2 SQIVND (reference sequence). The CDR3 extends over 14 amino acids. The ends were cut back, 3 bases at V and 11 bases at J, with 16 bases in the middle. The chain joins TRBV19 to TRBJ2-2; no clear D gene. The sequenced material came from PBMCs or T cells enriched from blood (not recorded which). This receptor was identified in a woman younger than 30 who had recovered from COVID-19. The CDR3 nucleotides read TGTGCCAGTAGTATCGGGTATGGCACGGCTGAGCTGTTTTTT. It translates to CASSIGYGTAELFF.